Listed here are 18 T cell receptor beta chains from one sample, sequenced in a study of tumor-infiltrating lymphocytes in localized non-small cell lung cancer. Assay used: immunoSEQ multiplex PCR; TCRdb lists only in-frame clones, some missing. The sample shows 12,000 or so clones, around 79% of them seen only once. The sample taken for sequencing was lung tumor tissue. These TCRs come from a human donor with non-small cell lung cancer.

The chain couples TRBV5-4 to TRBJ1-3; possible D gene TRBD1, 6 bases. Trimming removed 0 bases at V and 0 bases at J, with 10 bases between. The CDR3 extends over 16 amino acids. Germline lookup yields CDR1 SGHNT and CDR2 YYREEE (reference sequence). The CDR3 region has the DNA TGTGCCAGCAGCTTGGGGGGACAAAGCTCTGGAAACACCATATATTTT. Its translation: CASSLGGQSSGNTIYF.

This chain links TRBV7-9 with TRBJ1-2, with D unclear. CDR3 length: 15 residues. V was shortened by 2 bases and J by 2 bases, with 12 bases between the two germline ends. CDR1 is SEHNR, CDR2 FQNEAQ, per germline (reference sequence). The chain's CDR3 is CASSLIVTGNYGYTF. CDR3 coding DNA: TGTGCCAGCAGCTTAATCGTGACGGGGAACTATGGCTACACCTTC.

The chain has TRBV15 and TRBJ2-1; D is uncertain. The CDR3 is made up of 13 amino acids. Germline V gene data show CDR1 as LNHNV and CDR2 as YYDKDF (reference sequence). Trimming cost V 1 base and J 12 bases, with 13 bases left between them. Written as DNA, the CDR3 is TGTGCCACCAGCAGAGCCGCACCGGCCGGGCAGTTCTTC. Protein: CATSRAAPAGQFF.

J is TRBJ1-4 and V is TRBV19; D ambiguous. CDR3 size: 13 residues. CDR1 and CDR2 from the germline V gene are LNHDA and SQIVND (reference sequence). The germline V and J ends were trimmed by 1 base and 6 bases, with 6 bases remaining between them. The CDR3, as DNA: TGTGCCAGTAGTATAGTTCGGGATGAAAAACTGTTTTTT. Translating gives CASSIVRDEKLFF.

This clone was counted between two and nine times. The chain employs TRBV13 and TRBJ1-1; D ambiguous. Germline assignment: CDR1 PRHDT and CDR2 FYEKMQ (reference sequence). Trimming removed 2 bases from V and 5 bases from J, with 3 bases in between. This CDR3 contains 11 residues. The CDR3 DNA is TGTGCCAGCAGCTTACAGACTGAAGCTTTCTTT. It codes for CASSLQTEAFF.

The chain joins TRBV7-2 to TRBJ2-7; TRBD2 aligns across 7 bases. V shed 3 bases and J 0 bases; nucleotides not matched to a gene: 5. Per the germline V gene, CDR1 is SGHTA and CDR2 is FQGNSA. The CDR3 length is 15 residues. The chain's CDR3 is CASSFDPGGSYEQYV. The CDR3 nucleotides are TGTGCCAGCAGCTTTGACCCGGGGGGCTCCTACGAGCAGTACGTC.

This rearrangement joins TRBV7-6 to TRBJ2-2; D remains ambiguous. Germline CDR1 is SGHVS and CDR2 is FNYEAQ. V lost 8 bases and J 0 bases, leaving 16 bases between the germline ends. The length of the CDR3 is 16 residues. CDR3 coding DNA: TGTGCCAGCGGTCTCGGGCACTTTTCGAACACCGGGGAGCTGTTTTTT. Protein product: CASGLGHFSNTGELFF.

The V gene is TRBV28, the J gene TRBJ1-1; D not certain. This CDR3 spans 14 amino acids. Between the trimmed V and J ends, which lost 2 bases and 11 bases, there was a span of 18 bases. From germline, CDR1 is MDHEN and CDR2 SYDVKM. The CDR3 nucleotides are TGTGCCAGCAGTTTAGGGTTGGGGAAAACGTCGGCTTTCTTT. This translates into CASSLGLGKTSAFF.

V usage is TRBV7-2 and J usage is TRBJ2-1; D is possibly TRBD1 (6 bases). The germline gives CDR1 SGHTA, CDR2 FQGNSA. Trimming took 3 bases from V and 9 from J, leaving 9 bases between them. This CDR3 has 12 residues. The chain's CDR3 is CASSFSGVEQFF. The CDR3 region has the DNA TGTGCCAGCAGCTTCTCAGGGGTTGAGCAGTTCTTC.

The genes are TRBV5-1 and TRBJ2-2; D remains unclear. With 0 bases removed from V and 5 bases from J, the gap between germline ends came to 8 bases. Germline V gives CDR1 SGHRS, CDR2 YFSETQ. CDR3 length equals 14 residues. The CDR3 spells CASSLAEATGELFF. The CDR3 region has the DNA TGCGCCAGCAGCTTGGCCGAGGCGACCGGGGAGCTGTTTTTT.

V is TRBV7-2 and J is TRBJ1-2; D remains ambiguous. Trimming cost V 0 bases and J 7 bases, with 9 bases left between them. CDR1 and CDR2 (germline): SGHTA, FQGNSA. There are 13 residues in the CDR3. The CDR3 reads CASSLAGATGYTF. In DNA form, the CDR3 reads TGTGCCAGCAGCTTAGCCGGTGCCACTGGCTACACCTTC. Looking up the rest from reference TRBV7-2 and TRBJ1-2 gives the full variable domain: GAGVSQSPSNKVTEKGKDVELRCDPISGHTALYWYRQSLGQGLEFLIYFQGNSAPDKSGLPSDRFSAERTGGSVSTLTIQRTQQEDSAVYLCASSLAGATGYTFGSGTRLTVV.

The chain carries TRBV18 and TRBJ2-3; no clear D gene. Germline values: CDR1 KGHSH, CDR2 LQKENI. This CDR3 region has 14 residues. Trimming took 0 bases from V and 0 from J, leaving 4 bases between them. CDR3 bases: TGTGCCAGCTCACCACCGATGAGCACAGATACGCAGTATTTT. It specifies CASSPPMSTDTQYF.

This sequence joins TRBV7-2 and TRBJ1-5; no reliable D call. The CDR3 has 12 residues. Looked up from germline, CDR1 is SGHTA and CDR2 is FQGNSA. V was pared by 0 bases and J by 15 bases, with 12 bases between. Here the CDR3 reads CASSLAVTALHF. CDR3 coding DNA: TGTGCCAGCAGCTTAGCTGTAACAGCTTTGCATTTT. Looking up the rest from reference TRBV7-2 and TRBJ1-5 gives the full variable domain: GAGVSQSPSNKVTEKGKDVELRCDPISGHTALYWYRQSLGQGLEFLIYFQGNSAPDKSGLPSDRFSAERTGGSVSTLTIQRTQQEDSAVYLCASSLAVTALHFGDGTRLSIL.

This clone was picked up a small number of times. The chain carries TRBV6-4 and TRBJ2-6; the D gene is possibly TRBD2 (6 bases). The germline V gene encodes CDR1 MRHNA and CDR2 SNTAGT. V was shortened by 0 bases and J by 2 bases, with 8 bases between the two germline ends. The CDR3 totals 16 residues. CDR3: CASSDSTGAGANVLTF. In DNA, the CDR3 is TGTGCCAGCAGTGACTCGACGGGGGCTGGGGCCAACGTCCTGACTTTC.

V gene TRBV7-8 combines with J gene TRBJ1-2; 9 bases line up with TRBD1. This CDR3 is 17 amino acids long. The germline V gene encodes CDR1 SGHVS and CDR2 FQNEAQ. Unmatched junction bases numbered 10, after V lost 5 bases and J lost 0 bases. CDR3 protein: CASSPLQGARSNYGYTF. DNA for the CDR3: TGTGCCAGCAGCCCCCTACAGGGGGCGCGGTCTAACTATGGCTACACCTTC.

The chain has TRBV28 and TRBJ2-3; D call uncertain. V shed 6 bases and J shed 2 bases, with 9 bases lying between them. The CDR3 length is 13 residues. CDR1 is MDHEN, CDR2 SYDVKM, per germline. As DNA, the CDR3 is TGTGCCAGCAGGGTCAGACCCACAGATACGCAGTATTTT. It yields the protein CASRVRPTDTQYF.

The CDR3, as DNA: TGTGCCAGCACCCCCCCCACCGGAGATACGCAGTATTTT. Translated: CASTPPTGDTQYF. The V gene is TRBV6-6, the J gene TRBJ2-3; D unclear. CDR3 length: 13 amino acids. Germline loops: CDR1 MNHNY, CDR2 SVGAGI (reference sequence). The ends were cut back, 7 bases at V and 5 bases at J, with 13 bases in the middle.

V and J are TRBV5-4 and TRBJ2-3; D is undetermined. Deletions cut 4 bases from V and 0 bases from J, with 12 bases between. Germline V gives CDR1 SGHNT, CDR2 YYREEE (reference sequence). This CDR3 has 15 residues. CDR3: CASSLANPSTDTQYF. The CDR3 DNA follows: TGTGCCAGCAGCCTGGCAAACCCTAGCACAGATACGCAGTATTTT.